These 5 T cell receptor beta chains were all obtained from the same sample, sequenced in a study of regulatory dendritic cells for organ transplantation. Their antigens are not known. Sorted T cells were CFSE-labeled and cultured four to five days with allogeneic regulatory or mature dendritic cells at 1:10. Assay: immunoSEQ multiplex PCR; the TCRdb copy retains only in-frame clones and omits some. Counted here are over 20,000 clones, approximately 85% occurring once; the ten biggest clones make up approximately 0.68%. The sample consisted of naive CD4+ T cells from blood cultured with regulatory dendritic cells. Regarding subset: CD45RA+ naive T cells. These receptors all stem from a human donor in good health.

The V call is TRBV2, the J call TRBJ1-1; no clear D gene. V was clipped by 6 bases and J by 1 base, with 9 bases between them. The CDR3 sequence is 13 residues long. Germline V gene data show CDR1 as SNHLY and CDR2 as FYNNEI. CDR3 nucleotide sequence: TGTGCCAGCAGCCAAGACAAGAACACTGAAGCTTTCTTT. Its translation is CASSQDKNTEAFF.

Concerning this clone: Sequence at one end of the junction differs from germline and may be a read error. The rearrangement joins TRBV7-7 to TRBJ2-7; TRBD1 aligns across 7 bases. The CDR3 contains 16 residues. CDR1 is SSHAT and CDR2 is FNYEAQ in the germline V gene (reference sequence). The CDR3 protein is CASSLGGQKPPYEQYF. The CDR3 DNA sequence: TGTGCTAGCAGCTTAGGGGGACAGAAACCCCCCTACGAGCAGTACTTC.

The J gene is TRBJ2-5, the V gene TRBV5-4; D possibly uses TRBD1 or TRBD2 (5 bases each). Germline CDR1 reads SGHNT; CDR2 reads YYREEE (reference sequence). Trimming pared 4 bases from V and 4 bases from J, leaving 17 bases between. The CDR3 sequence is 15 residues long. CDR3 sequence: CASSKGPPFSETQYF. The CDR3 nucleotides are TGTGCCAGCAGCAAGGGACCCCCTTTTTCAGAGACCCAGTACTTC. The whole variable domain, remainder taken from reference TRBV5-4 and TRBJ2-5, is ETGVTQSPTHLIKTRGQQVTLRCSSQSGHNTVSWYQQALGQGPQFIFQYYREEENGRGNFPPRFSGLQFPNYSSELNVNALELDDSALYLCASSKGPPFSETQYFGPGTRLLVL.

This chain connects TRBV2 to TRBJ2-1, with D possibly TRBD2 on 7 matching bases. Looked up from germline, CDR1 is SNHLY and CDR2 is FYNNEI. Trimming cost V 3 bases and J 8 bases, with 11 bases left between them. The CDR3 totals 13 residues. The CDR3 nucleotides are TGTGCCAGCAGTGAGGAAGGGGGGGATGAGCAGTTCTTC. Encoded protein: CASSEEGGDEQFF.

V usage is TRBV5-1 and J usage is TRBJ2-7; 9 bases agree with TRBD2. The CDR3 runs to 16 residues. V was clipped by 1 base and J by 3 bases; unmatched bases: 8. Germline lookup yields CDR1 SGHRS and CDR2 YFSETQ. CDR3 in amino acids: CASSLILAGENYEQYF. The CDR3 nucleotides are TGCGCCAGCAGCTTGATTTTAGCGGGAGAGAACTACGAGCAGTACTTC.